Listed here are 21 T cell receptor beta chains from one sample, sequenced in a study of blood T cell repertoires in COVID-19 (dated by TCRdb to about 2020). Library preparation used the immunoSEQ multiplex PCR assay. This is the immuneACCESS table as TCRdb keeps it, with only in-frame sequences that have V and J called. A part of the clones is gone; compared with another copy, unresolved V genes explain less than half, and the rest is unexplained. This sample has hundreds of thousands of clones in its table, and 89% of those were observed once. 0.95% to 1.5% of the sample belongs to the ten largest clones. The specimen sequenced was peripheral blood. Source of these receptors: a man aged 35 to 55 with acute or convalescent COVID-19.

The chain joins TRBV20-1 to TRBJ2-1, with D maybe TRBD2 (6 bases). The CDR3 covers 14 residues. Germline V lookup: CDR1 DFQATT, CDR2 SNEGSKA (reference sequence). Trimming pared 3 bases from V and 5 bases from J, leaving 14 bases between. The CDR3 region is CSASMGGENNEQFF. The CDR3 DNA reads TGCAGTGCTAGTATGGGCGGGGAGAACAATGAGCAGTTCTTC.

The CDR3 nucleotides are TGTGCCAGCAGTGGCGGCTCTGCCGATCTAAACTATGGCTACACCTTC. Translation: CASSGGSADLNYGYTF. This chain uses TRBV6-1 with TRBJ1-2; D is uncertain. Germline CDR1 and CDR2: MNHNS and SASEGT. V lost 4 bases, J lost 2 bases, and 17 bases lay in between. This CDR3 region has 16 residues.

This clone was seen just once. CDR3 sequence reads: CASMSSVNTGELFF. DNA of the CDR3: TGTGCCAGCATGAGTAGCGTGAACACCGGGGAGCTGTTTTTT. The V gene is TRBV2, the J gene TRBJ2-2, with a possible D match to TRBD2 (5 bases). Deletions cut 7 bases from V and 1 base from J, with 10 bases between. Per germline, CDR1 SNHLY and CDR2 FYNNEI. The CDR3 loop spans 14 amino acids.

As concerns this clone: The sample contains more than one DNA sequence encoding this CDR3. The rearrangement links TRBV6-5 to TRBJ1-2; D is undetermined. With 6 bases removed from V and 2 bases from J, the gap between germline ends came to 13 bases. Germline CDR1 MNHEY, CDR2 SVGAGI. The CDR3 is 14 amino acids. The CDR3 spells CASSRGDRNYGYTF. The CDR3 coding sequence is TGTGCCAGCAGCCGCGGGGATCGGAACTATGGCTACACCTTC.

Turning to this clone: The same CDR3 can be traced to other DNA sequences in this sample. The chain joins TRBV2 to TRBJ1-1, with TRBD1 matching over 11 bases. Trimming at V came to 6 bases and at J to 2 bases, leaving 2 bases not matched to a gene. CDR1 SNHLY and CDR2 FYNNEI come from the germline V gene. This CDR3 contains 14 residues. The CDR3 DNA reads TGTGCCAGCAGCGGACAGGGGGCAAACACTGAAGCTTTCTTT. Translation gives CASSGQGANTEAFF.

In nucleotides, the CDR3 is TGTGCCAGCAGCTCTACGGCGGGCTCTGGAAACACCATATATTTT. Translating gives CASSSTAGSGNTIYF. This chain joins TRBV7-9 and TRBJ1-3; D remains ambiguous. CDR3 length equals 15 residues. V was pared by 4 bases and J by 0 bases, with 10 bases between. Germline V CDR1 and CDR2: SEHNR, FQNEAQ (reference sequence). Full variable domain (outside the CDR3, taken from reference TRBV7-9 and TRBJ1-3): DTGVSQNPRHKITKRGQNVTFRCDPISEHNRLYWYRQTLGQGPEFLTYFQNEAQLEKSRLLSDRFSAERPKGSFSTLEIQRTEQGDSAMYLCASSSTAGSGNTIYFGEGSWLTVV.

V usage is TRBV3-1 (or the pseudogene TRBV3-2) and J usage is TRBJ2-5; D might be TRBD2 (7 bases). CDR1 is LGHDT, CDR2 YNNKEL, per germline (reference sequence). V lost 4 bases and J lost 5, with 14 bases in between. This CDR3 has 14 amino acids. CDR3 protein: CASSPMGGGETQYF. In DNA, the CDR3 is TGTGCCAGCAGCCCCATGGGAGGGGGGGAGACCCAGTACTTC.

The gene calls are TRBV4-2 and TRBJ1-1; D unclear. V was shortened by 0 bases and J by 1 base, with 9 bases between the two germline ends. The CDR3 sequence is 15 residues long. Per germline, CDR1 LGHNA and CDR2 YNFKEQ. CDR3: CASSQDLLANTEAFF. In DNA form, the CDR3 reads TGTGCCAGCAGCCAAGATCTATTAGCGAACACTGAAGCTTTCTTT.

V is TRBV14 and J is TRBJ2-7, with D hard to call. Germline V CDR1 and CDR2: SGHDN, FVKESK. This CDR3 is 12 amino acids long. Trimming removed 4 bases at V and 3 bases at J, with 7 bases between. CDR3 loop: CASSPVDYEQYF. DNA of the CDR3: TGTGCCAGCAGCCCGGTCGACTACGAGCAGTACTTC.

The chain joins TRBV2 to TRBJ1-2; TRBD1 is a possible D gene (5 bases). V was cut by 2 bases and J by 1 base, with 8 bases left in between. This CDR3 contains 14 residues. Per the germline V gene, CDR1 is SNHLY and CDR2 is FYNNEI. CDR3 nucleotide sequence: TGTGCCAGCAGTGAATGGCAGGGTAACTATGGCTACACCTTC. It yields the protein CASSEWQGNYGYTF. The full variable domain, completed using reference TRBV2 and TRBJ1-2, is EPEVTQTPSHQVTQMGQEVILRCVPISNHLYFYWYRQILGQKVEFLVSFYNNEISEKSEIFDDQFSVERPDGSNFTLKIRSTKLEDSAMYFCASSEWQGNYGYTFGSGTRLTVV.

V and J are TRBV6-5 and TRBJ1-1, with D perhaps TRBD1 (6 bases). CDR3 length: 13 amino acids. CDR1 MNHEY and CDR2 SVGAGI come from the germline V gene. Trimming removed 5 bases from V and 1 base from J, with 8 bases in between. Written as DNA, the CDR3 is TGTGCCAGCAGTACGACAGGGAACACTGAAGCTTTCTTT. This translates into CASSTTGNTEAFF.

The rearrangement links TRBV2 to TRBJ1-2; TRBD1 matches at 8 bases. With V trimmed by 6 bases and J by 3 bases, 6 bases remained unmatched. Germline V CDR1 and CDR2: SNHLY, FYNNEI. CDR3 length equals 14 residues. The CDR3 here is CASREDRAYYGYTF. The CDR3 DNA sequence: TGTGCCAGCAGAGAGGACAGGGCTTACTATGGCTACACCTTC.

This chain connects TRBV5-1 to TRBJ2-5, with 9 bases matching TRBD1. The germline gives CDR1 SGHRS, CDR2 YFSETQ. V dropped 0 bases and J dropped 2; count of bases not matched to a gene: 2. The CDR3 totals 15 residues. CDR3 sequence: CASSLGDRDQETQYF. CDR3 DNA sequence: TGCGCCAGCAGCTTGGGGGACAGGGATCAAGAGACCCAGTACTTC.

This chain connects TRBV5-1 to TRBJ2-3, with 7 nucleotides matching TRBD2. CDR1 is SGHRS, CDR2 YFSETQ, per germline. CDR3 length: 15 residues. Trimming took 4 bases from V and 1 from J; bases not matched to a gene: 6. CDR3 DNA: TGCGCCAGCAGCAAGAGGACTAGTGGCACAGATACGCAGTATTTT. Encoded protein: CASSKRTSGTDTQYF.

The chain links TRBV4-1 to TRBJ2-1; the match to TRBD2 covers 8 bases. This CDR3 is 15 amino acids long. Germline CDR1 reads MGHRA; CDR2 reads YSYEKL. After removal of 4 bases from V and 3 bases from J, the junction contained 5 bases not matched to a gene. CDR3 in amino acids: CASSLSGEGYNEQFF. The CDR3 bases are TGCGCCAGCAGCCTTAGCGGGGAGGGCTACAATGAGCAGTTCTTC.

This clone was seen more than once but under ten times. V usage is TRBV7-2 and J usage is TRBJ1-4; TRBD1 matches at 8 bases. The CDR3 contains 13 residues. Trimming took 5 bases from V and 14 from J; bases not matched to a gene: 10. CDR1 SGHTA and CDR2 FQGNSA come from the germline V gene. The CDR3 sequence is CASSPTPGGLLFF. CDR3 DNA sequence: TGTGCCAGCAGCCCCACCCCAGGGGGCCTCCTGTTTTTT.

The gene calls are TRBV7-2 and TRBJ2-1; 7 bases align to TRBD2. This CDR3 region has 13 residues. CDR1 and CDR2 from the germline V gene are SGHTA and FQGNSA. Trimming removed 6 bases from V and 5 bases from J; junction bases left unmatched: 4. The DNA of the CDR3 is TGTGCCAGCAGTTGGGGAGGGCACAATGAGCAGTTCTTC. This translates into CASSWGGHNEQFF.

V gene TRBV5-1 combines with J gene TRBJ2-3, with D tentatively TRBD1 (7 bases). V was trimmed by 0 bases and J by 3 bases, leaving 14 bases between them. This CDR3 has 16 residues. Germline V CDR1 and CDR2: SGHRS, YFSETQ. The CDR3 DNA reads as TGCGCCAGCAGCTTGGTAGGAGGGGGCGGTACAGATACGCAGTATTTT. Its translation is CASSLVGGGGTDTQYF. Filled out from reference TRBV5-1 and TRBJ2-3, the complete variable domain reads KAGVTQTPRYLIKTRGQQVTLSCSPISGHRSVSWYQQTPGQGLQFLFEYFSETQRNKGNFPGRFSGRQFSNSRSEMNVSTLELGDSALYLCASSLVGGGGTDTQYFGPGTRLTVL.

V gene TRBV6-4 combines with J gene TRBJ1-1; no firm D call. This CDR3 has 13 amino acids. V was cut by 5 bases and J by 5 bases, with 12 bases left in between. Germline CDR1 is MRHNA and CDR2 is SNTAGT. CDR3 nucleotides: TGTGCCAGCAGTCCCGGGCCGGGGACTGAAGCTTTCTTT. It translates to CASSPGPGTEAFF.

This clone was observed a few times. The V gene is TRBV4-1, the J gene TRBJ2-3; a weak D match, TRBD1 (6 bases). The germline V and J ends were trimmed by 2 bases and 6 bases, with 18 bases remaining between them. This CDR3 spans 16 amino acids. Germline V lookup: CDR1 MGHRA, CDR2 YSYEKL. The CDR3 protein is CASSQNTPTGYDTQYF. CDR3 nucleotides: TGCGCCAGCAGCCAAAACACACCTACAGGGTATGATACGCAGTATTTT.

The chain recombines TRBV5-1 with TRBJ1-1; 8 bases align to TRBD1. The CDR3 is made up of 14 amino acids. V lost 1 base, J lost 5 bases, and 4 bases stayed unmatched. CDR1 SGHRS and CDR2 YFSETQ come from the germline V gene. The CDR3 region is CASSLTGGGTEAFF. CDR3 nucleotide sequence: TGCGCCAGCAGCTTGACAGGGGGAGGGACTGAAGCTTTCTTT.